Given below is one T cell receptor (beta chain) in context. Its cognate antigen is unknown. This sample was included in a study of cytomegalovirus exposure and HLA in healthy donors. Study-level points and caveats: A later analysis linked a missense variant in DCLRE1C to the trimming of TCR beta V and J genes. According to reports, the classifier identified cytomegalovirus status with high specificity and sensitivity. Excluded: some indistinguishable V segments such as TRBV6-2 and TRBV6-3.

The primer mix had 60 Vbeta and 13 Jbeta primers. The method was immunoSEQ multiplex PCR; TCRdb's version includes in-frame clones alone and lacks a portion of them. The listing contains about 200,000 clones. The CDR3 consists of 15 residues. Trimming shortened V by 0 bases and J by 5 bases, and 15 bases separated the two germline ends. Germline V CDR1 and CDR2: SGHNT, YYREEE (reference sequence). The sample was PBMCs. This clonotype originated in a young man in good health and CMV-seronegative. The gene calls are TRBV5-4 and TRBJ2-7; D might be TRBD2 (5 bases). CDR3 protein: CASSLGGRALNEQYF. In DNA form, the CDR3 reads TGTGCCAGCAGCTTGGGTGGGCGGGCACTCAACGAGCAGTACTTC.